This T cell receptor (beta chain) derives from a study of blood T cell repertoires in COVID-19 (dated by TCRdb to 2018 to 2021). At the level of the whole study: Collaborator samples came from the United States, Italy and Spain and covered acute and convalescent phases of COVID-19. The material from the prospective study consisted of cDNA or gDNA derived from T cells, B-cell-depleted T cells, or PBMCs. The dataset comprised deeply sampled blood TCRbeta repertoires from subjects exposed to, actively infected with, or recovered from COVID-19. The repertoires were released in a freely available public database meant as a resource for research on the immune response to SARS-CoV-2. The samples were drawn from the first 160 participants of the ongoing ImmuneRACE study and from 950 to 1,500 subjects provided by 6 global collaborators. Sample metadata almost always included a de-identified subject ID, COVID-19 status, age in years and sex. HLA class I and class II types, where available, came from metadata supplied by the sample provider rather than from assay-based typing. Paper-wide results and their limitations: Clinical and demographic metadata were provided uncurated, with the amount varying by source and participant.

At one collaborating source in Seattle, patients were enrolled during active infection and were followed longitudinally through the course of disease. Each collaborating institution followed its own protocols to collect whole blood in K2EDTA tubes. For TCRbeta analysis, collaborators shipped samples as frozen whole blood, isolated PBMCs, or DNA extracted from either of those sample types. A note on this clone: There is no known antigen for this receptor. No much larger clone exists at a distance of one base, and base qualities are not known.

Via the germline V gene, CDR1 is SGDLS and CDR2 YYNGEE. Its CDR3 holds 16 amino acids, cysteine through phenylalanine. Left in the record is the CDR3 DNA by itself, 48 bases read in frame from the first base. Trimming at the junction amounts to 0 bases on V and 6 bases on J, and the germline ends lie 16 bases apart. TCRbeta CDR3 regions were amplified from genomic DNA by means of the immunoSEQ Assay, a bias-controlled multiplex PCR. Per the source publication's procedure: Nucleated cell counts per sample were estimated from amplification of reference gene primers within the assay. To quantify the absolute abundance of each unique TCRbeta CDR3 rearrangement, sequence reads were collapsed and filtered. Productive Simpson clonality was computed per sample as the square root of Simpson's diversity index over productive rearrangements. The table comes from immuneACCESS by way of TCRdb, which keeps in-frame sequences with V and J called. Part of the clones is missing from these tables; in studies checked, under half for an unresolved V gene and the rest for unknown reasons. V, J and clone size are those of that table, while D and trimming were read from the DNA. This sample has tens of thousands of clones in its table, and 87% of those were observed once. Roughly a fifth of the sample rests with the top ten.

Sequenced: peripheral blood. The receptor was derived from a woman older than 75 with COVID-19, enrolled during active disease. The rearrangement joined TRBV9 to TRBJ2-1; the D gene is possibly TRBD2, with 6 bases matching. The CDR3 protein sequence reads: CASSVAAGRNSNEQFF. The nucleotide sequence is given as TGTGCCAGCAGCGTAGCGGCGGGGAGGAATAGCAATGAGCAGTTCTTC.